The entry that follows covers one TCR beta chain sequence. Its specific antigen is unknown. Germline is not matched at one junction end, which may reflect a read error. The TCR beta CDR3 region was amplified from genomic DNA by two rounds of multiplex PCR. In the first round of PCR, primers specific to each TRBV and TRBJ gene were used, and the primer sequences are filed in Chinese patent CN105087789A. Universal primers were used in the second round of PCR. The Roche High Pure PCR Template Preparation Kit was used to extract genomic DNA from the frozen PBMCs. Paired-end sequencing with 151 bp reads was performed on the libraries using an Illumina HiSeq 3000. The paper's processing steps were these. Raw reads lacking the multiplex PCR primer sequences were removed with CutAdapt. Using PEAR, the high-quality paired reads were merged into contigs. By alignment to reference sequences, MiXCR assigned TRB V, D and J gene segments to each contig. CDR3 sequences were clustered by base quality and sequence similarity to remove sequencing errors. Diversity was calculated as Shannon entropy divided by the natural log of the number of productive TCR sequences. Clonality was computed as one minus the ratio of Shannon entropy to the natural log of the number of unique clonotypes. Using the Youden index from ROC curves, the researchers picked the repertoire-metric cut-offs for progression-free survival, and all analyses were carried out in R 3.5.3. Using fastp trimming at Q25 and MiXCR clonotype assembly, TCRdb reanalyzed the public sequencing data and kept in-frame beta chains. When rows share a CDR3 protein, they turn into one entry using the most common DNA and genes. V and J calls and clone size were set by TCRdb, not the authors. This sample has about 27,000 distinct CDR3 sequences in its table, and roughly 50% of those were observed once. The top ten hold approximately 15% of the sample.

The sample belongs to a study of prognosis after radiotherapy for stage I lung cancer (dated by TCRdb to the early 2020s). Broadly, across the study: Between early 2018 and January 2019, 20 or so stage I NSCLC patients were enrolled in Nanjing, China. On tumor histology, eleven to twelve patients had adenocarcinoma and about seven had squamous cell carcinoma. SBRT was delivered in 3 to 5 fractions with a biologically effective dose of at least 100 Gy, and image-guided IMRT or VMAT was used for delivery. Among the enrolled patients, fourteen had newly diagnosed primary stage I lung tumors, while several had oligometastatic NSCLC following surgical resection of the primary tumor. No patient received concurrent therapy alongside SBRT. The study profiled peripheral blood TCR beta repertoires from stage I NSCLC patients before and after stereotactic body radiotherapy and related them to distant failure. The cohort comprised 13 men and more than 5 women with a median age of about 70 years, ranging from roughly 53 to 85 years. Distant metastases were developed by four of the 19 patients after SBRT, at a median of 7 months, whereas no significant progression was observed in the other 15 patients. All patients were regarded as medically inoperable, because of comorbidities in over 10 patients and refusal of surgery in several patients. The study took one blood sample before SBRT and one after SBRT from each of 20 or so patients and sequenced all 40 or so samples. Here is what the overall study found, with its caveats: No determination of tumor specificity was made for expanded TCR clones. All reported P values were unadjusted for multiple comparisons. After SBRT, the number of unique TCR clones decreased (median about 10,000 before versus several thousand after; Wilcoxon paired P=0.011). Limitations of the study included a small cohort and short follow-up, and the study findings need independent validation. TRBV and TRBJ usage frequencies reportedly differed by metastasis status, in two V genes at baseline and in nine V and two J genes after SBRT. Post-SBRT Shannon entropy and its change from baseline were lower in patients who developed distant metastases; baseline Shannon entropy was not associated with metastases.

From the cysteine through the phenylalanine, the CDR3 covers 13 amino acids. Only CDR3 DNA remains: 39 bases, in frame from the first base. The germline V gene encodes CDR1 MDHEN and CDR2 SYDVKM. All patients had node-negative disease on CT and PET/CT, and none had a history of other malignancies or prior chemotherapy or radiotherapy. At each of two time points, roughly 6 milliliters of peripheral venous blood were collected in EDTA tubes. PBMCs were isolated by Ficoll-Paque Plus density-gradient centrifugation. Immediately after collection, samples were stored at -80 degrees C until analysis. The rearranged chain carries TRBV28 and TRBJ1-6, with the D gene not clear enough to name. The sequencing used PBMCs, collected before or after stereotactic body radiation therapy (not recorded which). The origin of this receptor is a donor aged 50 or older with non-small cell lung cancer. The CDR3 in this case is CARYQNRFSPLHF. The nucleotide sequence reads as follows: TGTGCCAGATACCAAAACCGGTTCTCACCACTCCACTTT.